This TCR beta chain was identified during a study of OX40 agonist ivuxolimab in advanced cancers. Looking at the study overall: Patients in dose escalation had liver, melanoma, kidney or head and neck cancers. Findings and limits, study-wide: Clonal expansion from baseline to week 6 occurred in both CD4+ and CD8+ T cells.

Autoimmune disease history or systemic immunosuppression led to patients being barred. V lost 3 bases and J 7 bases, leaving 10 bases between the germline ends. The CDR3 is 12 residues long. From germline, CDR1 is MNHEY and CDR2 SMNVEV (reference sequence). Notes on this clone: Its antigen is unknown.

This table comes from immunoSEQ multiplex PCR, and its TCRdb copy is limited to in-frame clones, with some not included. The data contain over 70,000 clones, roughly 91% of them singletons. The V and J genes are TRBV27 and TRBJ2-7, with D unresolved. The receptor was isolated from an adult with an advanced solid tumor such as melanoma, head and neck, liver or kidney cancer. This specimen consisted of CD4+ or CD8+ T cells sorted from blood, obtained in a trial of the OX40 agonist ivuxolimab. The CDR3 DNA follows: TGTGCCAGCAGTTTTGCCCAAAGGGAGCAGTACTTC. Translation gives CASSFAQREQYF.